This T cell receptor beta chain was found in a study of beta chain features in type 1 diabetes. This clone showed up just a few times. Its antigen is undetermined. Findings of the study overall: Any HLA type influence on TCRB rearrangement was left unresolved here. Reads derived from cDNA could over-represent cells showing high TCR expression. When Type 1 diabetes patients were examined, their TCRB CDR3s proved moderately but significantly shorter in all four CD4+ subsets.

Trimming cost V 1 base and J 7 bases; bases outside gene matches: 9. Germline-derived CDR1 and CDR2 are SGHVS and FQNEAQ. The CDR3 runs to 16 residues. Using CD45RO/CCR7/CD25/CD127/CD95/CD27, CD4+ naive, central memory, regulatory and stem cell-like memory cells were sorted. cDNA synthesis used the whole RNA isolate, giving expressed TCRB sequences. Here immunoSEQ multiplex PCR was the method, and the copy in TCRdb shows in-frame clones only, minus some. The table has 250,000 or so clones, about 15% seen once. The sequence came from a man aged 25-45 years with type 1 diabetes. Sequencing was done on a sample of naive CD4+ T cells from blood. The chain recombines TRBV7-8 with TRBJ2-2; 7 nucleotides agree with TRBD1. The CDR3 coding sequence is TGTGCCAGCAGCTTAGTTTCTACAGGGGTTCGCGGGGAGCTGTTTTTT. It translates to CASSLVSTGVRGELFF.